This TCR beta chain was observed in a study of T cell responses to AZD1222 COVID-19 vaccine. Study details: Second-dose groups at about 4 or about 12 weeks were pooled. Regarding the study as a whole: Among spike-specific TCRs, nearly half reportedly target unmutated variant regions. White British people made up most donors, females outnumbered males, and clonal diversity was possibly underestimated. Baseline serostatus was positive in only a handful of AZD1222 recipients.

As for this clone: The antigen remains undetermined.

Sequenced by immunoSEQ multiplex PCR; TCRdb stores in-frame clones only, minus some. Of about 180,000 clones listed, less than 90% are singletons. The germline V gene has CDR1 SGHNT and CDR2 YYREEE (reference sequence). The CDR3 spans 14 residues. V was pared by 4 bases and J by 2 bases, with 11 bases between. The V call is TRBV5-4, the J call TRBJ2-3, with TRBD1 as a possible D gene (6 bases). The material was peripheral blood, obtained on day 0 of AZD1222 vaccination. The clonotype originates from an adult in good health. For the CDR3, the DNA is TGTGCCAGCAGCGGAGGACAGCCCACAGATACGCAGTATTTT. Translating gives CASSGGQPTDTQYF.